These 17 T cell receptor beta chains originate from one sample sequenced in a study of T cell repertoires in cytomegalovirus infection (dated by TCRdb to between 2019 and 2020). TCRdb lists the instrument as Illumina HiSeq 1500. TCRdb applied fastp at Q25 and MiXCR to the public reads, then kept only in-frame beta chains. Merged by CDR3 protein, the rows form single entries marked with the most common genes and DNA. Present in this sample are around 740,000 distinct CDR3 sequences, under 40% of which were seen just once. Of the sample, 2.5% to 3% falls within the top ten clones. Sample: PBMCs. These receptors came from a human donor in good health (CMV status not recorded). Some clones in this sample may be carry-over from other donors' samples.

Only a few counts were recorded for this clonotype. The V call is TRBV12-3 or TRBV12-4, the J call TRBJ2-4, with 7 bases aligning to TRBD2. The J segment lost 7 bases and the V segment lost 5 bases, leaving 8 bases of the junction unmatched. The CDR3 totals 14 residues. In nucleotides, the CDR3 is TGTGCCAGCAGTCCTAGCGGAGGTACCAACATTCAGTACTTC. Protein product: CASSPSGGTNIQYF.

This clonotype has a handful of counts. For the CDR3, the DNA is TGTGCGACCGGACTTGTAAACACCGGGGAGCTGTTTTTT. Translating gives CATGLVNTGELFF. The chain couples TRBV27 to TRBJ2-2; weak D call: TRBD2 (5 bases). CDR1 MNHEY and CDR2 SMNVEV come from the germline V gene (reference sequence). The CDR3 has 13 residues.

This clonotype was detected once. The junction shows a germline mismatch at one end, possibly a read error. The chain links TRBV7-6 to TRBJ1-3, with 9 bases that match TRBD1. Germline-derived CDR1 and CDR2 are SGHVS and FNYEAQ. This CDR3 is 15 amino acids long. CDR3 in DNA: TGTGCTAGCAGCACCGGGACAGGGCCTGGAAACACCATATATTTT. Its translation: CASSTGTGPGNTIYF. The whole variable domain, filled in from reference TRBV7-6 and TRBJ1-3, reads GAGVSQSPRYKVTKRGQDVALRCDPISGHVSLYWYRQALGQGPEFLTYFNYEAQQDKSGLPNDRFSAERPEGSISTLTIQRTEQRDSAMYRCASSTGTGPGNTIYFGEGSWLTVV.

The V call is TRBV28, the J call TRBJ1-2; a weak D match, TRBD1 (5 bases). Between the trimmed V and J ends, which lost 8 bases and 3 bases, there was a span of 16 bases. This CDR3 spans 14 amino acids. Germline-derived CDR1 and CDR2 are MDHEN and SYDVKM. The CDR3 region is CASFSGRGDYGYTF. Here the CDR3 DNA reads TGTGCCAGCTTCTCAGGGCGGGGAGACTATGGCTACACCTTC.

In this sample, this clonotype turned up once. The J gene is TRBJ2-1, the V gene TRBV14; no clear D gene. The CDR3 is 16 residues long. Deletions cut 1 base from V and 5 bases from J, with 15 bases between. Germline V CDR1 and CDR2: SGHDN, FVKESK. DNA for the CDR3: TGTGCCAGCAGCCAAGTGTGGAGTAAGTGGGACAATGAGCAGTTCTTC. Translated, it gives CASSQVWSKWDNEQFF.

The chain uses TRBV6-2 or TRBV6-3 and TRBJ1-4; 7 positions agree with TRBD1. The CDR3 extends over 14 amino acids. From germline, CDR1 is MNHEY and CDR2 SVGEGT. The ends lost 5 bases at V and 6 bases at J; junction bases unmatched: 6. CDR3 bases: TGTGCCAGCAGTACCGGGACAGCCCATGAAAAACTGTTTTTT. It codes for CASSTGTAHEKLFF.

Turning to this clonotype: It may be a read error: a sequence one base away is much more abundant. V usage is TRBV10-3 and J usage is TRBJ2-3, with 7 bases lining up with TRBD2. Per germline, CDR1 ENHRY and CDR2 SYGVKD. This CDR3 is built from 15 residues. CDR3 nucleotides: TGTGCCATCAGTGACGCGGGAGTTAGGGCAGAGACGCAGTATTTT. Its translation: CAISDAGVRAETQYF.

The chain recombines TRBV6-2 or TRBV6-3 with TRBJ2-6; D perhaps matches TRBD2 (6 bases). V was cut by 5 bases and J by 0 bases, with 20 bases left in between. Germline CDR1 is MNHEY and CDR2 is SVGEGT. This CDR3 is built from 19 residues. The CDR3 DNA follows: TGTGCCAGCAGTGAAATGACGGGACTTTCCGTCTCTGGGGCCAACGTCCTGACTTTC. This sequence encodes CASSEMTGLSVSGANVLTF.

This chain connects TRBV2 to TRBJ1-1; D is unresolved. Germline-derived CDR1 and CDR2 are SNHLY and FYNNEI. This CDR3 has 12 amino acids. Trimming pared 6 bases from V and 4 bases from J, leaving 9 bases between. The CDR3 region is CASSLTSTEAFF. CDR3 bases: TGTGCCAGCAGCCTGACAAGCACTGAAGCTTTCTTT.

This clonotype was counted only a few times. V is TRBV2 and J is TRBJ1-6; D is unresolved. The CDR3 has 11 residues. In germline, CDR1 is SNHLY, CDR2 FYNNEI. V was shortened by 7 bases and J by 10 bases, with 8 bases between the two germline ends. CDR3 loop: CASTEWSPLHF. The CDR3 region has the DNA TGTGCCAGCACTGAGTGGTCACCCCTCCACTTT.

The V gene is TRBV28, the J gene TRBJ1-5; TRBD1 aligns across 8 bases. The germline gives CDR1 MDHEN, CDR2 SYDVKM. The CDR3 is 15 amino acids. Trimming took 7 bases from V and 6 from J; bases not matched to a gene: 11. In nucleotides, the CDR3 is TGTGCCAGCACCGACGCCAGGGGGCTGGGTCAGCCCCAGCATTTT. Translation gives CASTDARGLGQPQHF.

V and J are TRBV29-1 and TRBJ2-2; D is perhaps TRBD1 (6 bases). Trimming removed 3 bases at V and 4 bases at J, with 12 bases between. Germline CDR1 is SQVTM and CDR2 is ANQGSEA. The CDR3 length is 14 residues. The CDR3 reads CSVDRGSTTGELFF. The CDR3 bases are TGCAGCGTTGACAGGGGCAGTACCACCGGGGAGCTGTTTTTT.

This rearrangement joins TRBV20-1 to TRBJ1-1; 8 bases match TRBD1. Germline assignment: CDR1 DFQATT and CDR2 SNEGSKA (reference sequence). V trimming: 0 bases; J trimming: 3 bases; junction bases outside the gene matches: 6. The CDR3 length is 15 residues. CDR3 nucleotide sequence: TGCAGTGCTAGAGATCCCGGACAGGGCGACACTGAAGCTTTCTTT. This sequence encodes CSARDPGQGDTEAFF.

This clonotype was detected a few times. The rearrangement links TRBV19 to TRBJ1-1; no firm D call. CDR3 length equals 11 residues. Germline V gives CDR1 LNHDA, CDR2 SQIVND (reference sequence). Trimming removed 11 bases at V and 0 bases at J, with 7 bases between. DNA for the CDR3: TGTGCCGTAGCTATGAACACTGAAGCTTTCTTT. Residues: CAVAMNTEAFF.

The genes are TRBV25-1 and TRBJ1-2; possible D gene TRBD1, 6 bases. V lost 2 bases and J 4 bases, leaving 14 bases between the germline ends. Germline-derived CDR1 and CDR2 are MGHDK and SYGVNS. The CDR3 spans 15 residues. CDR3 in DNA: TGTGCCAGCAGTGAACGGGGGGGGGGCGCCTATGGCTACACCTTC. It yields the protein CASSERGGGAYGYTF.

The rearrangement uses TRBV29-1 and TRBJ1-1; tentatively, D is TRBD1 (5 bases). The CDR3 is 17 residues long. The V and J ends lost 4 bases and 3 bases respectively, with 24 bases between them. Germline lookup yields CDR1 SQVTM and CDR2 ANQGSEA. DNA for the CDR3: TGCAGCGTTGTCTCCGGGGACCGGGGAAAGGCGGACACTGAAGCTTTCTTT. Protein: CSVVSGDRGKADTEAFF. Full variable domain (rest looked up from reference TRBV29-1 and TRBJ1-1): SAVISQKPSRDICQRGTSLTIQCQVDSQVTMMFWYRQQPGQSLTLIATANQGSEATYESGFVIDKFPISRPNLTFSTLTVSNMSPEDSSIYLCSVVSGDRGKADTEAFFGQGTRLTVV.

Only a few counts were recorded for this clonotype. The chain combines TRBV20-1 with TRBJ2-5; D not certain. The V end lost 5 bases, the J end lost 4 bases, and 5 bases lay between the germline ends. The V gene's germline CDR1 is DFQATT and CDR2 SNEGSKA (reference sequence). The CDR3 has 10 amino acids. The CDR3 is CSAVVETQYF. In nucleotides, the CDR3 is TGCAGTGCTGTTGTAGAGACCCAGTACTTC.